This T cell receptor (beta chain) comes out of a study of shared clonotypes between healthy human individuals. Data came from immunoSEQ multiplex PCR; TCRdb stores just in-frame clones and leaves some out. This table has roughly 2.4 million clones, approximately 94% appearing once. Healthy and HIV-negative, the adult donors had no recent acute infections or vaccinations. CDR1 SGHAT and CDR2 FQNNGV come from the germline V gene. V gave up 7 bases and J gave up 5 bases, with 17 bases separating them. The CDR3 contains 14 residues. This TCR was recovered from a man between 18 and 35 years old in good health. The specimen was naive CD4+ T cells sorted from blood. Subset: CD45RA+ positively selected. The rearrangement links TRBV11-2 to TRBJ1-1; the D gene is possibly TRBD1 (6 bases). CDR3 nucleotides: TGTGCCAGCAACCGACAGGCCTTGGCGACTGAAGCTTTCTTT. It is translated as CASNRQALATEAFF.